Below are 19 T cell receptor beta chains sequenced from a single sample in a study of blood T cells in healthy people across ages. A second PCR, run for roughly 6 to 11 cycles, used a sample-barcoded 5' primer plus a J-beta primer mix. Each CDR3 protein gets one entry after TCRdb re-called the 5' RACE reads with MiXCR. The data show 800,000 to 1,000,000 distinct CDR3 sequences, roughly 52% seen once. Sequencing used blood. The receptors come from a man younger than 40 in good health.

This clonotype came up a few times. The chain joins TRBV7-3 to TRBJ2-3, with unresolved D. The CDR3 spans 13 residues. Germline V gene lookup returns CDR1 SGHTA and CDR2 FQGTGA. Trimming shortened V by 0 bases and J by 4 bases, and 5 bases separated the two germline ends. The DNA of the CDR3 is TGTGCCAGCAGCTTAACAGAGCCAGATACGCAGTATTTT. Translation gives CASSLTEPDTQYF.

The table lists this clonotype with a count of one. V is TRBV19 and J is TRBJ1-2, with a possible D match to TRBD1 (5 bases). V shed 7 bases and J shed 8 bases, with 17 bases lying between them. This CDR3 spans 13 amino acids. Germline assignment: CDR1 LNHDA and CDR2 SQIVND (reference sequence). The CDR3 region is CASTSWDAQGYTF. CDR3 DNA: TGTGCCAGTACCAGTTGGGACGCCCAGGGCTACACCTTC.

Remarks on this clonotype: Possible read error: a much larger clone is one base away. The J gene is TRBJ2-2, the V gene TRBV20-1; 8 nucleotides match TRBD1. The CDR3 consists of 16 residues. The germline gives CDR1 DFQATT, CDR2 SNEGSKA (reference sequence). Here the CDR3 reads CSAGDPGQGGPGELFF. CDR3 sequence (DNA): TGCAGTGCTGGAGATCCAGGACAGGGTGGCCCCGGGGAGCTGTTTTTT.

The genes are TRBV5-1 and TRBJ1-2; no clear D. The CDR3 runs to 15 residues. CDR1 SGHRS and CDR2 YFSETQ come from the germline V gene. Trimming took off 4 bases at V and 0 bases at J, with 13 bases between the two ends. This CDR3 reads CASSLPGSSNYGYTF. The DNA for the CDR3 is TGCGCCAGCAGCCTCCCGGGCTCCTCTAACTATGGCTACACCTTC. Combining the CDR3 with reference TRBV5-1 and TRBJ1-2 gives the whole variable domain KAGVTQTPRYLIKTRGQQVTLSCSPISGHRSVSWYQQTPGQGLQFLFEYFSETQRNKGNFPGRFSGRQFSNSRSEMNVSTLELGDSALYLCASSLPGSSNYGYTFGSGTRLTVV.

Turning to this clonotype: At one boundary the junction diverges from the germline segment, which might be a read error. V usage is TRBV12-3 or TRBV12-4 and J usage is TRBJ2-3, with TRBD2 identical over 11 bases. CDR3 length: 19 residues. In nucleotides, the CDR3 is TGTGCCAGCAGTTCACGTCCCGGGACTAGCGGAACACACACAGATATGCAGTATTTT. It yields the protein CASSSRPGTSGTHTDMQYF.

The chain recombines TRBV7-9 with TRBJ2-5, with 12 bases that match TRBD1. The V gene's germline CDR1 is SEHNR and CDR2 FQNEAQ (reference sequence). CDR3 length: 16 residues. The V gene end was trimmed by 3 bases and the J gene end by 4 bases; junction bases not matched to a gene: 6. In nucleotides, the CDR3 is TGTGCCAGCAGCTTGGGGACAGGGGGCGCGGGAGAGACCCAGTACTTC. This codes for CASSLGTGGAGETQYF.

This chain connects TRBV27 to TRBJ1-2, with TRBD1 as a possible D gene (6 bases). Trimming stripped 0 bases from V and 3 bases from J, with 11 bases between. This CDR3 has 15 residues. CDR1 and CDR2 from the germline V gene are MNHEY and SMNVEV (reference sequence). CDR3 DNA sequence: TGTGCCAGCAGTTTATCTGGGGGGCACCACTATGGCTACACCTTC. Translating it yields CASSLSGGHHYGYTF.

The chain uses TRBV6-8 and TRBJ1-1; the D gene is possibly TRBD1 (5 bases). Germline CDR1 and CDR2: MNHGY and SAAAGT. V lost 5 bases and J 0 bases, leaving 13 bases between the germline ends. The CDR3 is made up of 15 amino acids. CDR3 in amino acids: CASSRGSAMNTEAFF. Written as DNA, the CDR3 is TGTGCCAGCAGTAGGGGATCGGCCATGAACACTGAAGCTTTCTTT.

In the case of this clonotype: An end of the junction differs from the germline gene, which may be a read error. The rearrangement joins TRBV11-1 to TRBJ2-3; 7 bases line up with TRBD2. The germline CDR1 and CDR2 sequences are SGHAT and FQDESV (reference sequence). The CDR3 spans 17 residues. The DNA for the CDR3 is TGTACCAGCAGCTTCCGGGACTACTTCCGAAGGTCAGATACGCAGTATTTT. Protein: CTSSFRDYFRRSDTQYF.

The chain combines TRBV12-3 or TRBV12-4 with TRBJ1-6; a weak D match, TRBD1 (6 bases). Trimming stripped 3 bases from V and 6 bases from J, with 12 bases between. The CDR3 runs to 15 residues. The DNA of the CDR3 is TGTGCCAGCAGTTTGAGGGTAGGGGGTAATTCACCCCTCCACTTT. Translated, it gives CASSLRVGGNSPLHF.

J is TRBJ2-1 and V is TRBV20-1; 15 bases match TRBD2. The germline V gene encodes CDR1 DFQATT and CDR2 SNEGSKA (reference sequence). This CDR3 has 14 amino acids. J was trimmed by 9 bases and V by 1 base; bases with no gene match: 1. Written as DNA, the CDR3 is TGCAGTGCTAGAGGGGGACTAGCGGGAGGTGAGCAGTTCTTC. This codes for CSARGGLAGGEQFF.

This clonotype was detected a few times. The chain joins TRBV28 to TRBJ2-1; D unclear. From germline, CDR1 is MDHEN and CDR2 SYDVKM. The CDR3 covers 15 residues. V lost 2 bases to trimming and J lost 3 bases, with 11 bases between them. The CDR3 DNA is TGTGCCAGCAGTTTAGGTGGTGGTCTCTACAATGAGCAGTTCTTC. Translation gives CASSLGGGLYNEQFF.

V is TRBV6-2 or TRBV6-3 and J is TRBJ2-1; 9 bases are a match to TRBD1. Germline values: CDR1 MNHEY, CDR2 SVGEGT. The trim removed 5 bases at V and 4 bases at J, leaving 15 bases unmatched. The CDR3 is 18 amino acids. For the CDR3, the DNA is TGTGCCAGCAGTCCCTCGAGACAGGGGGGCAGGGGATACAATGAGCAGTTCTTC. It codes for CASSPSRQGGRGYNEQFF.

There are a few counts of this clonotype. V usage is TRBV9 and J usage is TRBJ1-1; 9 bases map to TRBD1. From germline, CDR1 is SGDLS and CDR2 YYNGEE. Losses at the gene ends were 3 bases for V and 0 bases for J; bases not matched to a gene: 12. CDR3 length: 18 residues. The CDR3 DNA reads TGTGCCAGCAGCGGTGGACAGGGGAGAGTAGAGTTGAACACTGAAGCTTTCTTT. Translation: CASSGGQGRVELNTEAFF.

Many counts were recorded for this clonotype. The chain couples TRBV5-1 to TRBJ2-5; D remains ambiguous. This CDR3 has 14 residues. Trimming left V 0 bases short and J 7 bases short, with 13 bases between. CDR1 and CDR2 (germline): SGHRS, YFSETQ. CDR3 residues: CASSLEPGLGTQYF. CDR3 nucleotides: TGCGCCAGCAGCTTGGAGCCTGGTTTGGGGACCCAGTACTTC.

This clonotype has only a few counts. The V and J genes are TRBV15 and TRBJ2-1; D is undetermined. The V and J ends lost 4 bases and 7 bases respectively, with 11 bases between them. CDR3 size: 13 residues. In germline, CDR1 is LNHNV, CDR2 YYDKDF (reference sequence). CDR3 in amino acids: CATSKVPVNEQFF. In DNA, the CDR3 is TGTGCCACCAGCAAGGTCCCCGTAAATGAGCAGTTCTTC.

The chain links TRBV28 to TRBJ1-2, with TRBD1 matching over 7 bases. The CDR3 spans 13 residues. Germline V CDR1 and CDR2: MDHEN, SYDVKM. Losses at the gene ends were 6 bases for V and 8 bases for J; bases not matched to a gene: 9. The CDR3 sequence is CASSRDSLGGYTF. The CDR3 DNA follows: TGTGCCAGCAGCAGGGACAGCTTGGGGGGCTACACCTTC.

This clonotype was seen a few times. The chain recombines TRBV28 with TRBJ2-5; 8 nucleotides align to TRBD2. The J call is uncertain, as TRBJ2-7 better fits the DNA end. The V gene's germline CDR1 is MDHEN and CDR2 SYDVKM. This CDR3 region has 17 residues. The CDR3 DNA sequence: TGTGCCAGCAGTTACGCTTACCTTGAGCGGGGGCTGTACGAGCAGTACTTC. Amino acid sequence: CASSYAYLERGLYEQYF.

A few counts support this clonotype. The chain is built from TRBV27 and TRBJ2-7, with TRBD2 matching over 8 bases. V lost 8 bases, J lost 1 base, and 4 bases stayed unmatched. Germline V CDR1 and CDR2: MNHEY, SMNVEV (reference sequence). This CDR3 comprises 13 residues. CDR3 in amino acids: CASWSSGSYEQYF. The CDR3 bases are TGTGCCAGCTGGTCTAGCGGGTCCTACGAGCAGTACTTC.